This paragraph reports one T cell receptor (beta chain). This entry belongs to a study of T-cell memory formation after mild COVID-19. TCRdb itself ran the 5' RACE reads through MiXCR, one entry per CDR3 protein. The sample holds about 560,000 distinct CDR3 sequences, approximately 15% seen once. Germline V gives CDR1 LGHNA, CDR2 YNFKEQ. The CDR3 runs 15 residues. Trimming took 0 bases from V and 4 from J, leaving 12 bases between them. This TCR was sampled from an adult woman who had mild COVID-19 (a few samples of this study predate the infection). Cell type and time point are not known. The material sequenced was PBMCs or a T cell subset sorted from them (not recorded which). This chain uses TRBV4-2 with TRBJ1-2; weak D call: TRBD1 (6 bases). The CDR3 here is CASSQDGGLGYGYTF. CDR3 nucleotide sequence: TGTGCCAGCAGCCAAGATGGGGGGCTCGGCTATGGCTACACCTTC.